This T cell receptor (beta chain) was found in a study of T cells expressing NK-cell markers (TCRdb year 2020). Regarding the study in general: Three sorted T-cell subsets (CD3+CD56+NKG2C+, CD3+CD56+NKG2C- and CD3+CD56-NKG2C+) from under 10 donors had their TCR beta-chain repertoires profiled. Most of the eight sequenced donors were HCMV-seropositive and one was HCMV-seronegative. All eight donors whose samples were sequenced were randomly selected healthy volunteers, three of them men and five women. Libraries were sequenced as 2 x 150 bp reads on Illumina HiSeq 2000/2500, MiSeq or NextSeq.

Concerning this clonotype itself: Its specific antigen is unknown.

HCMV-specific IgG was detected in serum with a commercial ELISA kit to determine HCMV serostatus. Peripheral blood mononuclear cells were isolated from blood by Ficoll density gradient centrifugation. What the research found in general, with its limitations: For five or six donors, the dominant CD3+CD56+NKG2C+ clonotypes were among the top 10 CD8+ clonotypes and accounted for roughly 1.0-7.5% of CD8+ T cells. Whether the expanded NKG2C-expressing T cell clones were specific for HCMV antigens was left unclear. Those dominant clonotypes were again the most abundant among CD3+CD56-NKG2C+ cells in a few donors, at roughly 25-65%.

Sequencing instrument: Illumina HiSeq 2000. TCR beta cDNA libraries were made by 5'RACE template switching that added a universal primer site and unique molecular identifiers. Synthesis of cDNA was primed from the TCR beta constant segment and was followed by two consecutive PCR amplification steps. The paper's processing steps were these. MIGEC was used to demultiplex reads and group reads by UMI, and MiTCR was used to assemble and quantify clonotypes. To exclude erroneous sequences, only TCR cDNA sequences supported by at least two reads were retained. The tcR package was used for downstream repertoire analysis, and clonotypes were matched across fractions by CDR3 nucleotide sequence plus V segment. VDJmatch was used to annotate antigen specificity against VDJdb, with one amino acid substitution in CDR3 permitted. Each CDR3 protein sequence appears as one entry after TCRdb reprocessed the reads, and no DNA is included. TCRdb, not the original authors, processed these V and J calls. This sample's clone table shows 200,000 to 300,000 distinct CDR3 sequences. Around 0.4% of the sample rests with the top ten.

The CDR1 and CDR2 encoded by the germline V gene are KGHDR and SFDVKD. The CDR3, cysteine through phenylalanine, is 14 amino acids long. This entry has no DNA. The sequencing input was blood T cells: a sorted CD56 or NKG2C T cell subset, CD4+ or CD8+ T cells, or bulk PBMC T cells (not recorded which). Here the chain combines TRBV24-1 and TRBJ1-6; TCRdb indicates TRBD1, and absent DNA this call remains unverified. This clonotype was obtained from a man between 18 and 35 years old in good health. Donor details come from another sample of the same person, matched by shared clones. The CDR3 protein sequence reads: CATSEAPSQSPLHF.